This T cell receptor beta chain is from a study of T cell responses to AZD1222 COVID-19 vaccine. This table comes from immunoSEQ multiplex PCR, and its TCRdb copy is limited to in-frame clones, with some not included. The table has 200,000 or so clones, approximately 94% seen once; the top ten hold roughly 9.2%. CDR1 and CDR2 (germline): LNHNV, YYDKDF (reference sequence). Trimming cost V 4 bases and J 10 bases; bases outside gene matches: 8. The CDR3 consists of 14 residues. This sequence joins TRBV15 and TRBJ1-5, with 9 nucleotides matching TRBD1. The TCR originated in an adult in good health. This specimen was peripheral blood, taken on day 0 of AZD1222 vaccination. CDR3 sequence (DNA): TGTGCCACCAGCACAGGACAGGGGTACATACCCCAGCATTTT. This translates into CATSTGQGYIPQHF.